A single sample is the source of the 27 T cell receptor beta chains below, sequenced in a study of cytomegalovirus exposure and HLA in healthy donors. It was with 60 Vbeta and 13 Jbeta primers that the PCR ran. Sequencing was performed with immunoSEQ multiplex PCR; in TCRdb, only in-frame clones are kept and a portion is missing. The sample holds 160,000 or so clones, around nine tenths seen once. The specimen was PBMCs. The source of these receptors is a woman aged 30 to 39 in good health and CMV-seronegative.

The V and J genes are TRBV7-9 and TRBJ2-1; 8 bases match TRBD2. V was pared by 4 bases and J by 5 bases, with 7 bases of the junction left unmatched. The CDR3 spans 15 residues. Germline V gives CDR1 SEHNR, CDR2 FQNEAQ (reference sequence). The CDR3 bases are TGTGCCAGCAGCTATTCTGCGGGGGGCCACAATGAGCAGTTCTTC. This sequence encodes CASSYSAGGHNEQFF.

The CDR3 DNA sequence: TGTGCCAGCACATCCATTACGGGAGCAAGAACCGGGGAGCTGTTTTTT. Protein product: CASTSITGARTGELFF. The V call is TRBV5-4, the J call TRBJ2-2; tentatively, D is TRBD2 (6 bases). Germline CDR1 reads SGHNT; CDR2 reads YYREEE (reference sequence). V lost 6 bases, J lost 5 bases, and 20 bases lay in between. CDR3 length: 16 amino acids.

This clone has a single count. This CDR3 reads CASSLQRGLNTEAFF. Written as DNA, the CDR3 is TGTGCCAGCAGCTTGCAGCGGGGCTTGAACACTGAAGCTTTCTTT. The chain recombines TRBV7-2 with TRBJ1-1, with D perhaps matching TRBD1 (5 bases). Trimming removed 3 bases at V and 0 bases at J, with 11 bases between. The CDR3 loop spans 15 amino acids. Germline values: CDR1 SGHTA, CDR2 FQGNSA.

The chain couples TRBV27 to TRBJ2-2, with 7 nucleotides matching TRBD1. CDR1 and CDR2 (germline): MNHEY, SMNVEV (reference sequence). Germline trimming cut 5 bases from V and 8 bases from J; bases unmatched to any gene: 14. The CDR3 extends over 16 amino acids. The CDR3 DNA is TGTGCCAGCAGTCTTAGACAGGGAGCGCCCGGGGGGGAGCTGTTTTTT. Translated, it gives CASSLRQGAPGGELFF.

The V gene is TRBV4-1, the J gene TRBJ2-3; TRBD2 might be the D (5 bases). Trimming pared 1 base from V and 5 bases from J, leaving 13 bases between. The V gene's germline CDR1 is MGHRA and CDR2 YSYEKL. CDR3 size: 15 residues. The DNA for the CDR3 is TGCGCCAGCAGCCAAGCCAGCGGAGCCGGAGATACGCAGTATTTT. This codes for CASSQASGAGDTQYF.

The chain carries TRBV18 and TRBJ1-2; TRBD1 might be the D (6 bases). CDR1 and CDR2 (germline): KGHSH, LQKENI. The CDR3 extends over 15 amino acids. V was clipped by 8 bases and J by 2 bases, with 18 bases between them. CDR3 sequence (DNA): TGTGCCAGCGCCAGGGTCACAGGGCTAAACTATGGCTACACCTTC. Translation: CASARVTGLNYGYTF.

The CDR3 DNA is TGCGCCAGCAGCGCTCCCAGATACGAGCAGTACTTC. Its translation: CASSAPRYEQYF. The chain is built from TRBV4-1 and TRBJ2-7; D unclear. The ends were cut back, 5 bases at V and 4 bases at J, with 9 bases in the middle. Germline assignment: CDR1 MGHRA and CDR2 YSYEKL. This CDR3 comprises 12 residues.

By share, this clone counts as medium-sized (0.01 to 0.1%). This chain connects TRBV6-1 to TRBJ2-1; 7 bases fit TRBD1. Germline CDR1 MNHNS, CDR2 SASEGT. The length of the CDR3 is 13 residues. The V and J ends lost 8 bases and 9 bases, in that order; junction bases with no gene match: 10. In nucleotides, the CDR3 is TGTGCCAGCGCGGCGATACAGGGGAGTGAGCAGTTCTTC. This sequence encodes CASAAIQGSEQFF.

This clone appeared a few times. This chain links TRBV28 with TRBJ1-6; D perhaps matches TRBD1 (6 bases). The V and J ends lost 3 bases and 7 bases respectively, with 19 bases between them. The CDR3 sequence is 17 residues long. Per germline, CDR1 MDHEN and CDR2 SYDVKM. The CDR3 DNA follows: TGTGCCAGCAGTTTTACTTTTTACAGGGTACGGAATTCACCCCTCCACTTT. This sequence encodes CASSFTFYRVRNSPLHF.

The chain links TRBV20-1 to TRBJ1-5, with TRBD1 as a possible D gene (6 bases). V lost 6 bases and J lost 13, with 13 bases in between. The CDR3 extends over 10 amino acids. Germline V CDR1 and CDR2: DFQATT, SNEGSKA (reference sequence). The CDR3 DNA is TGCAGTGCCCTGGGGGGGGCTCAGCATTTT. Amino acid sequence: CSALGGAQHF.

The chain is built from TRBV5-6 and TRBJ1-4, with D tentatively TRBD1 (5 bases). Germline V gives CDR1 SGHDT, CDR2 YYEEEE. The CDR3 spans 13 residues. Between the trimmed V and J ends, which lost 2 bases and 11 bases, there was a span of 13 bases. CDR3 region: CASSFDRTRKLFF. The CDR3 region has the DNA TGTGCCAGCAGCTTCGATAGGACACGGAAACTGTTTTTT.

CDR3 in amino acids: CASCPLGQGDQPQHF. In nucleotides, the CDR3 is TGTGCCAGTTGTCCCCTAGGACAGGGGGACCAGCCCCAGCATTTT. The chain is built from TRBV19 and TRBJ1-5, with 10 positions matching TRBD1. Germline lookup yields CDR1 LNHDA and CDR2 SQIVND (reference sequence). The CDR3 totals 15 residues. After removal of 8 bases from V and 7 bases from J, the junction contained 11 bases not matched to a gene.

This clone was observed a single time. This chain uses TRBV6-4 with TRBJ1-5; tentative D call: TRBD1 (5 bases). This CDR3 is 15 amino acids long. The germline V gene has CDR1 MRHNA and CDR2 SNTAGT. V was cut by 5 bases and J by 3 bases, with 14 bases left in between. This chain's CDR3 is CASSREAGFNQPQHF. The CDR3 nucleotides are TGTGCCAGCAGTAGGGAGGCAGGGTTCAATCAGCCCCAGCATTTT.

This clone has just one count. The rearrangement uses TRBV5-1 and TRBJ1-2; 8 bases agree with TRBD1. The V segment lost 3 bases and the J segment 0 bases; nucleotides outside the gene matches: 7. Germline V lookup: CDR1 SGHRS, CDR2 YFSETQ. The CDR3 contains 16 residues. CDR3 nucleotides: TGCGCCAGCAGCTCGGGGACAGGACCTCCTAACTATGGCTACACCTTC. Amino acids: CASSSGTGPPNYGYTF.

The gene calls are TRBV28 and TRBJ1-2, with TRBD1 matching over 7 bases. This CDR3 spans 15 amino acids. In germline, CDR1 is MDHEN, CDR2 SYDVKM. V shed 4 bases, J shed 2 bases, and the junction held 7 bases outside the gene matches. The DNA of the CDR3 is TGTGCCAGCAGTTCGACCGGGACAGTAAACTATGGCTACACCTTC. Amino acids: CASSSTGTVNYGYTF.

J is TRBJ1-5 and V is TRBV28; no clear D. V was shortened by 7 bases and J by 0 bases, with 10 bases between the two germline ends. The CDR3 sequence is 14 residues long. The germline gives CDR1 MDHEN, CDR2 SYDVKM. DNA for the CDR3: TGTGCCAGCATAGGCGGGGTTAGCAATCAGCCCCAGCATTTT. Its protein is CASIGGVSNQPQHF. The full variable domain, in which reference TRBV28 and TRBJ1-5 provide the parts outside the CDR3, is DVKVTQSSRYLVKRTGEKVFLECVQDMDHENMFWYRQDPGLGLRLIYFSYDVKMKEKGDIPEGYSVSREKKERFSLILESASTNQTSMYLCASIGGVSNQPQHFGDGTRLSIL.

This clone was detected only once. The chain links TRBV28 to TRBJ2-2; TRBD1 agrees at 8 bases. The CDR3 totals 15 residues. The J segment lost 3 bases and the V segment lost 5 bases, leaving 5 bases of the junction unmatched. CDR1 is MDHEN and CDR2 is SYDVKM in the germline V gene. The CDR3 here is CASSTPGGYTGELFF. The CDR3 bases are TGTGCCAGCAGTACCCCAGGGGGCTACACCGGGGAGCTGTTTTTT.

This clone was picked up a small number of times. The chain links TRBV4-1 to TRBJ2-3; 8 positions match TRBD1. Germline CDR1 MGHRA, CDR2 YSYEKL. V lost 6 bases to trimming and J lost 0 bases; unmatched junction nucleotides: 2. The CDR3 has 14 amino acids. Written as DNA, the CDR3 is TGCGCCAGCAGAAGACAGGGGAGCACAGATACGCAGTATTTT. This translates into CASRRQGSTDTQYF.

The V gene is TRBV9, the J gene TRBJ2-5, with 12 bases that match TRBD2. There are 17 residues in the CDR3. Germline values: CDR1 SGDLS, CDR2 YYNGEE. V was clipped by 4 bases and J by 4 bases; unmatched bases: 11. Written as DNA, the CDR3 is TGTGCCAGCAGCCTACCTTCCCTAGCGGGGGGGCTAGAGACCCAGTACTTC. Amino acids: CASSLPSLAGGLETQYF.

The chain recombines TRBV28 with TRBJ1-4; D is possibly TRBD1 (6 bases). Germline lookup yields CDR1 MDHEN and CDR2 SYDVKM. The ends were cut back, 6 bases at V and 6 bases at J, with 20 bases in the middle. The CDR3 has 16 residues. CDR3 nucleotide sequence: TGTGCCAGCAGCTCTCCGGGGAGCCCAGGGGATGAAAAACTGTTTTTT. Translating it yields CASSSPGSPGDEKLFF.

The chain employs TRBV19 and TRBJ2-1; possible D gene TRBD2, 6 bases. CDR1 is LNHDA and CDR2 is SQIVND in the germline V gene (reference sequence). V was trimmed by 11 bases and J by 0 bases, leaving 20 bases between them. The CDR3 covers 16 residues. The CDR3 loop reads CAFPAGSGISYNEQFF. For the CDR3, the DNA is TGTGCCTTCCCCGCGGGGTCAGGAATCTCCTACAATGAGCAGTTCTTC.

This sequence joins TRBV2 and TRBJ2-1; TRBD1 matches at 9 bases. The germline CDR1 and CDR2 sequences are SNHLY and FYNNEI. J lost 7 bases, V lost 6 bases, and 10 bases had no gene match. The CDR3 runs to 15 residues. The DNA for the CDR3 is TGTGCCAGCAGGGGTAGGGACAGGGTGACGAATGAGCAGTTCTTC. Translation: CASRGRDRVTNEQFF.

The V gene is TRBV11-2, the J gene TRBJ1-2; 9 bases line up with TRBD1. There are 14 residues in the CDR3. Germline loops: CDR1 SGHAT, CDR2 FQNNGV. V dropped 5 bases and J dropped 7; count of bases not matched to a gene: 8. The CDR3 DNA reads TGTGCCAGCAGCCCTACGAACAGGGGGCTTGGCTACACCTTC. The encoded protein is CASSPTNRGLGYTF. Variable domain in full (rest from reference TRBV11-2 and TRBJ1-2): EAGVAQSPRYKIIEKRQSVAFWCNPISGHATLYWYQQILGQGPKLLIQFQNNGVVDDSQLPKDRFSAERLKGVDSTLKIQPAKLEDSAVYLCASSPTNRGLGYTFGSGTRLTVV.

V and J are TRBV7-8 and TRBJ1-1; 8 nucleotides align to TRBD1. The CDR3 sequence is 14 residues long. CDR1 and CDR2 (germline): SGHVS, FQNEAQ. V was clipped by 5 bases and J by 4 bases; unmatched bases: 6. The CDR3: CASSPQGASTEAFF. CDR3 nucleotide sequence: TGTGCCAGCAGCCCCCAGGGGGCGAGCACTGAAGCTTTCTTT. Together with reference TRBV7-8 and TRBJ1-1, the CDR3 gives the full variable domain: GAGVSQSPRYKVAKRGQDVALRCDPISGHVSLFWYQQALGQGPEFLTYFQNEAQLDKSGLPSDRFFAERPEGSVSTLKIQRTQQEDSAVYLCASSPQGASTEAFFGQGTRLTVV.

This clone appeared a few times. The rearrangement links TRBV6-6 to TRBJ1-6; tentative D call: TRBD1 (6 bases). The CDR3 runs 14 residues. Deletions cut 6 bases from V and 7 bases from J, with 13 bases between. Per germline, CDR1 MNHNY and CDR2 SVGAGI (reference sequence). CDR3 DNA sequence: TGTGCCAGCAGGAGCCGGGACACAAATTCACCCCTCCACTTT. Its translation: CASRSRDTNSPLHF.

The rearrangement links TRBV6-1 to TRBJ1-1, with 7 bases that match TRBD1. CDR3 size: 14 residues. The germline gives CDR1 MNHNS, CDR2 SASEGT. With 6 bases clipped from V and 6 bases from J, the junction kept 10 bases outside the gene matches. CDR3 DNA sequence: TGTGCCAGCAGATCCAGACAGGGTATTGCTGAAGCTTTCTTT. The encoded protein is CASRSRQGIAEAFF.

CDR3 bases: TGTGCCAGCAGCCCCCCGGCGGGGTACGAGCAGTACTTC. Amino acids: CASSPPAGYEQYF. The chain has TRBV7-2 and TRBJ2-7; TRBD2 might be the D (6 bases). CDR3 length equals 13 residues. CDR1 and CDR2 from the germline V gene are SGHTA and FQGNSA. Between the trimmed V and J ends, which lost 5 bases and 4 bases, there was a span of 12 bases.